Following are 6 T cell receptor beta chains from one sample sequenced in a study of quantifying T cell responses using KT2 cells. Study in general: cDNA was made from DNase-treated RNA using alpha and beta constant primers.

An oligo carrying a UMI was ligated to the cDNA 3' end. First-round PCR used roughly 4 cycles and beta primers RC1.1 and RC1.2 covering TRBC1 and TRBC2. TCRdb redid the calling of the UMI-ligation and nested PCR reads with MiXCR, one entry per CDR3 protein. The sample holds under 35,000 distinct CDR3 sequences; around a tenth are singletons and the top ten take about 9.5%. The sequencing sample was made of PBMCs spiked with cells of the T cell clone KT2. The receptors derive from a human donor.

This clonotype came up a few times. The rearrangement joins TRBV11-2 to TRBJ1-1; D unresolved. Germline CDR1 is SGHAT and CDR2 is FQNNGV. The V end was cut by 3 bases, the J end by 0 bases, with 11 bases between. The CDR3 consists of 15 residues. The CDR3 DNA sequence: TGTGCCAGCAGCTTCACAGATGCTATGAACACTGAAGCTTTCTTT. Amino acid sequence: CASSFTDAMNTEAFF.

The sample holds many counts of this clonotype. The V gene is TRBV20-1, the J gene TRBJ1-1; D uncertain. CDR1 is DFQATT, CDR2 SNEGSKA, per germline (reference sequence). The V and J ends lost 6 bases and 0 bases respectively, with 14 bases between them. This CDR3 is built from 14 residues. In nucleotides, the CDR3 is TGCAGTGCCAGGACGCCTGGTATGAACACTGAAGCTTTCTTT. Translating it yields CSARTPGMNTEAFF.

The chain employs TRBV6-2 or TRBV6-3 and TRBJ2-1, with D possibly matching TRBD2 (6 bases). V dropped 6 bases and J dropped 4 bases, with 19 bases sitting between them. This CDR3 has 16 amino acids. Germline CDR1 and CDR2: MNHEY and SVGEGT. The CDR3 is CASSEFGGQLYNEQFF. CDR3 coding DNA: TGTGCCAGCAGCGAGTTCGGAGGGCAGCTTTACAATGAGCAGTTCTTC.

Many counts were recorded for this clonotype. The chain combines TRBV5-1 with TRBJ1-2; 7 nucleotides match TRBD1. CDR1 is SGHRS and CDR2 is YFSETQ in the germline V gene. V lost 3 bases, J lost 3 bases, and 5 bases stayed unmatched. The CDR3 spans 14 residues. The CDR3 loop reads CASSSGQLHYGYTF. The CDR3, as DNA: TGCGCCAGCAGCTCGGGACAGCTTCACTATGGCTACACCTTC.

This clonotype came up a few times. This rearrangement joins TRBV21-1 to TRBJ2-6; TRBD2 was called by the table and not checked on the DNA. TRBV21-1 corresponds to a pseudogene. This CDR3 has 19 amino acids. DNA for the CDR3: TGTGCCAGCAGCAAATTAACGGAGGGCAGCCGCTCTGGGGCCAACGTCCTGACTTTC. It translates to CASSKLTEGSRSGANVLTF.

The chain employs TRBV9 and TRBJ1-6, with unresolved D. Germline V gene sequence: CDR1 SGDLS, CDR2 YYNGEE. The CDR3 runs to 16 residues. V was shortened by 4 bases and J by 1 base, with 12 bases between the two germline ends. CDR3 DNA sequence: TGTGCCAGCAGCCCCACAAGTGGATCCTATAATTCACCCCTCCACTTT. Translated, it gives CASSPTSGSYNSPLHF. The full variable domain, rest sourced from reference TRBV9 and TRBJ1-6, is DSGVTQTPKHLITATGQRVTLRCSPRSGDLSVYWYQQSLDQGLQFLIQYYNGEERAKGNILERFSAQQFPDLHSELNLSSLELGDSALYFCASSPTSGSYNSPLHFGNGTRLTVT.